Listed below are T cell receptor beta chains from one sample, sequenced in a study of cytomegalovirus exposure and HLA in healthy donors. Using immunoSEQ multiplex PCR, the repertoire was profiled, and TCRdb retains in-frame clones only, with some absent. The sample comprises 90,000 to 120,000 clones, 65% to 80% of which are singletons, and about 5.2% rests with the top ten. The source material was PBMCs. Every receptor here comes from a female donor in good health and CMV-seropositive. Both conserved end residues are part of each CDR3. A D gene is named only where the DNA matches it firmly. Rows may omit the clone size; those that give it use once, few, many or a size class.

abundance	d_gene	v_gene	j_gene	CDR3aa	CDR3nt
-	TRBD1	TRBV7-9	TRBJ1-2	CASSVGQEYYGYTF	TGTGCCAGCAGCGTAGGACAGGAATACTATGGCTACACCTTC
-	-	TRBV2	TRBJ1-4	CASSITGTANEKLFF	TGTGCCAGCAGTATTACAGGAACGGCTAATGAAAAACTGTTTTTT
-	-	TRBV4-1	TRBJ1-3	CASSQAPRGSGNTIYF	TGCGCCAGCAGCCAAGCCCCTAGGGGCTCTGGAAACACCATATATTTT
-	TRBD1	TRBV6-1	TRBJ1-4	CASIRGQGGEKLFF	TGTGCCAGCATAAGAGGACAGGGGGGGGAAAAACTGTTTTTT
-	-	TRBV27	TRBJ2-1	CASSPVSPLNEQFF	TGTGCCAGCAGTCCCGTATCCCCACTCAATGAGCAGTTCTTC
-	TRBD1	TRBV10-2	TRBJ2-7	CASRHGTGSSYEQYF	TGCGCCAGCAGACACGGGACAGGCAGCTCCTACGAGCAGTACTTC
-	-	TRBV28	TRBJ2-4	CASSLTTQRNIQYF	TGTGCCAGCAGTTTAACTACCCAGCGGAACATTCAGTACTTC
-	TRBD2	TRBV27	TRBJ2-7	CASSFGTSSYEQYF	TGTGCCAGCAGTTTTGGGACTAGCTCCTACGAGCAGTACTTC
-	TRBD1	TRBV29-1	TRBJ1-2	CSVAPTGESYGYTF	TGCAGCGTGGCCCCGACAGGGGAATCCTATGGCTACACCTTC
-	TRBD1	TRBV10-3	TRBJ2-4	CAISPGGERNIQYF	TGTGCCATCAGCCCAGGGGGCGAGAGGAACATTCAGTACTTC
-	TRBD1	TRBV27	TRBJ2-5	CASSLFGTGGRKHTQYF	TGTGCCAGCAGTTTATTTGGGACAGGGGGCCGTAAGCATACCCAGTACTTC
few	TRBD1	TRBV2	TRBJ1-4	CASSGQGLGKLFF	TGTGCCAGCAGTGGACAGGGTTTGGGAAAACTGTTTTTT
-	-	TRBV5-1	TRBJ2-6	CASRLDPGPNVLTF	TGCGCCAGCAGGTTAGATCCTGGGCCCAACGTCCTGACTTTC
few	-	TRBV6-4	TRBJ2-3	CASSEGEGTDTQYF	TGTGCCAGCAGTGAAGGGGAGGGCACAGATACGCAGTATTTT
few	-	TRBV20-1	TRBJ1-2	CRAGGLGYTF	TGCAGGGCGGGTGGATTGGGCTACACCTTC
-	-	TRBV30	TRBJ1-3	CAWSVLRTSGNTIYF	TGTGCCTGGAGTGTACTGAGAACTTCTGGAAACACCATATATTTT
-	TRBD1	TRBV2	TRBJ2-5	CASSEAGGTGKTQYF	TGTGCCAGCAGTGAAGCTGGGGGGACAGGGAAGACCCAGTACTTC
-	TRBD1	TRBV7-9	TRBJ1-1	CASSSLGQGAEAFF	TGTGCCAGCAGCTCCTTAGGACAGGGGGCGGAAGCTTTCTTT
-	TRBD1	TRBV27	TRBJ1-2	CASSPGQGAGNYGYTF	TGTGCCAGCAGTCCGGGACAGGGGGCGGGTAACTATGGCTACACCTTC
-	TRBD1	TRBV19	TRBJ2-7	CASSAIQGDAQYF	TGTGCCAGTAGTGCAATCCAGGGGGACGCGCAGTACTTC
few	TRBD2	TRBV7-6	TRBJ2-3	CASSTSGTSYASTDTQYF	TGTGCCAGCAGCACTAGTGGGACTAGCTATGCCTCAACAGATACGCAGTATTTT
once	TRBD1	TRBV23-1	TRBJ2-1	CASSQSWRQGYYNEQFF	TGCGCCAGCAGTCAATCTTGGAGACAGGGTTACTACAATGAGCAGTTCTTC
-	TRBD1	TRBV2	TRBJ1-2	CASPDRAGGYTF	TGTGCCAGCCCGGACAGGGCAGGAGGCTACACCTTC
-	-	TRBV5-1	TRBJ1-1	CASSLALLGFMNTEAFF	TGCGCCAGCAGCTTGGCCCTCCTGGGCTTCATGAACACTGAAGCTTTCTTT
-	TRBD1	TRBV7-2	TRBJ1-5	CASSRDRGHRQPQHF	TGTGCCAGCAGCCGGGACAGGGGGCATCGCCAGCCCCAGCATTTT
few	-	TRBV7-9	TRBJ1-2	CASQGSGYYGYTF	TGTGCCAGCCAGGGGTCAGGGTACTATGGCTACACCTTC
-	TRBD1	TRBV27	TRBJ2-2	CASRGTATGELFF	TGTGCCAGTAGAGGGACAGCCACCGGGGAGCTGTTTTTT
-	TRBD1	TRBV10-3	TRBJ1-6	CAIGQAYNSPLHF	TGTGCCATAGGACAGGCTTATAATTCACCCCTCCACTTT
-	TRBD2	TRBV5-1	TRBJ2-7	CASSSERGVHNEQYF	TGCGCCAGCAGCTCGGAGCGGGGGGTTCACAACGAGCAGTACTTC
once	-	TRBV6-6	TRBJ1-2	CASSSTPGAGNYGYTF	TGTGCCAGCAGTTCAACCCCAGGGGCCGGGAACTATGGCTACACCTTC
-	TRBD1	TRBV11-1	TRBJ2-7	CASSSKGTAPYEQYF	TGTGCCAGCAGCTCCAAGGGGACAGCACCCTACGAGCAGTACTTC
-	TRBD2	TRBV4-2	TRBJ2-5	CASSQDRGTSTLETQYF	TGTGCCAGCAGCCAAGATCGCGGGACTAGCACCCTAGAGACCCAGTACTTC
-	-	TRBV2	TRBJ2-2	CASSPGEMFF	TGTGCCAGCAGCCCCGGGGAGATGTTTTTT
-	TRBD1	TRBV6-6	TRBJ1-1	CASRLRGTAEPEAFF	TGTGCCAGCAGGTTGAGGGGGACAGCCGAACCTGAAGCTTTCTTT
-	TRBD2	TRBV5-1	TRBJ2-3	CASSSGTSGGISTDTQYF	TGCGCCAGCAGCTCCGGGACTAGCGGGGGGATTAGCACAGATACGCAGTATTTT
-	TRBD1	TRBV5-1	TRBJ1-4	CASNPDRGEKLFF	TGCGCCAGCAACCCTGACAGGGGTGAAAAACTGTTTTTT
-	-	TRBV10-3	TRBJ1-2	CAISGRGSGYGYTF	TGTGCCATCAGTGGCAGGGGAAGTGGCTATGGCTACACCTTC
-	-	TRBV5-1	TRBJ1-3	CASSLWGGEGDGNTIYF	TGCGCCAGCAGCCTATGGGGGGGGGAGGGCGATGGAAACACCATATATTTT
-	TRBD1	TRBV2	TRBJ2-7	CASSEALRQGVISYEQYF	TGTGCCAGCAGTGAAGCGCTTCGGCAGGGGGTAATCTCCTACGAGCAGTACTTC
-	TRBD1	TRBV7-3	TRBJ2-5	CASRPGGDRVTQYF	TGTGCCAGCAGACCAGGAGGGGACAGGGTGACCCAGTACTTC